This T cell receptor beta chain is drawn from a study of blood T cell repertoires in COVID-19. Study details: Material from acute and convalescent COVID-19 was sourced from the United States, Italy and Spain. In each case, the material was cDNA or gDNA derived from T cells, B-cell-depleted T cells, or PBMCs.

Original methodology: Estimates of nucleated cell counts were drawn from the amplification of reference gene primers. TCRdb keeps only in-frame clones here, not all; method: immunoSEQ multiplex PCR. Clonal size and the V and J genes are those of that table, whereas D and trimming came from the DNA. Counted here are some 57,000 clones, approximately 86% occurring once; the ten biggest clones make up 1%. Losses at the gene ends were 5 bases for V and 4 bases for J; bases not matched to a gene: 6. Germline V gene data show CDR1 as MDHEN and CDR2 as SYDVKM. The length of the CDR3 is 15 residues. Sequences were obtained from peripheral blood. The chain carries TRBV28 and TRBJ1-5; TRBD1 agrees at 9 bases. The TCR was taken from a man between 65 and 79 years old with acute or convalescent COVID-19. CDR3: CASSGTGNLNQPQHF. The CDR3 DNA sequence: TGTGCCAGCAGTGGGACAGGGAATTTGAATCAGCCCCAGCATTTT. Based on the CDR3 plus reference TRBV28 and TRBJ1-5, the full variable domain is DVKVTQSSRYLVKRTGEKVFLECVQDMDHENMFWYRQDPGLGLRLIYFSYDVKMKEKGDIPEGYSVSREKKERFSLILESASTNQTSMYLCASSGTGNLNQPQHFGDGTRLSIL.